This is a list of T cell receptor beta chains from one sample in a study of response to subunit inactivated influenza vaccine. TCRdb re-called the RT-PCR reads through MiXCR, storing one row per CDR3 protein. There are 600,000 to 700,000 distinct CDR3 sequences in the sample; around 15% occur only once, and 7.6% lies in the top ten. Sequencing was performed on PBMCs from blood, taken around 14 days before vaccination. The receptors come from a man aged 45-65 years who received an inactivated influenza vaccine. Both conserved end residues are part of each CDR3. D genes are given only for firm matches. Only some rows state a clone size, as once, few, many or a class for expanded clones.

abundance | j_gene | v_gene | d_gene | CDR3aa | CDR3nt
NA | TRBJ1-2 | TRBV30 | NA | CAWGLGNYGYTF | TGTGCCTGGGGCCTAGGGAACTATGGCTACACCTTC
few | TRBJ1-4 | TRBV3-1 | NA | CASSHRRYGPLNEKLFF | TGTGCCAGCAGCCATCGGCGGTACGGGCCCCTAAATGAAAAACTGTTTTTT
many | TRBJ2-1 | TRBV10-3 | TRBD1 | CAISPGPDRGNNEQFF | TGTGCCATCAGCCCCGGCCCGGACAGGGGAAACAATGAGCAGTTCTTC
NA | TRBJ1-1 | TRBV5-1 | TRBD1 | CASSKQQGRAFF | TGCGCCAGCAGCAAACAACAGGGGAGAGCTTTCTTT
NA | TRBJ2-5 | TRBV6-5 | NA | CASSYSSGKETQYF | TGTGCCAGCAGTTACTCGTCAGGGAAAGAGACCCAGTACTTC
NA | TRBJ2-1 | TRBV6-2/TRBV6-3 | TRBD2 | CASSYPNGLAGGVHNEQFF | TGTGCCAGCAGTTACCCGAATGGACTAGCGGGAGGAGTCCACAATGAGCAGTTCTTC
NA | TRBJ2-1 | TRBV15 | TRBD1 | CATSRDKGTGSSYNEQFF | TGTGCCACCAGCAGAGATAAGGGGACAGGGAGCTCCTACAATGAGCAGTTCTTC
NA | TRBJ2-5 | TRBV6-5 | TRBD1 | CASSSGTGVAETQYF | TGTGCCAGCAGTTCCGGGACAGGGGTCGCGGAGACCCAGTACTTC
few | TRBJ2-7 | TRBV2 | NA | CASSEGTGTYEQYF | TGTGCCAGCAGTGAAGGGACTGGGACCTACGAGCAGTACTTC
many | TRBJ2-1 | TRBV29-1 | TRBD1 | CSGAGTGFREQFF | TGCAGCGGGGCCGGGACAGGGTTTCGTGAGCAGTTCTTC
NA | TRBJ2-3 | TRBV12-3/TRBV12-4 | TRBD2 | CASSFTSGGPGDTQYF | TGTGCCAGCAGTTTCACTAGCGGGGGGCCGGGAGATACGCAGTATTTT
NA | TRBJ1-2 | TRBV4-3 | TRBD1 | CASSQGVNRGRNYGYTF | TGCGCCAGCAGCCAAGGGGTCAACAGGGGGCGTAACTATGGCTACACCTTC
few | TRBJ2-6 | TRBV2 | NA | CASSRQITSGANVLTF | TGTGCCAGCAGTCGACAGATAACCTCTGGGGCCAACGTCCTGACTTTC
NA | TRBJ2-1 | TRBV12-3/TRBV12-4 | TRBD2 | CASSLGGSINNEQFF | TGTGCCAGCAGTTTAGGCGGGAGCATCAACAATGAGCAGTTCTTC
NA | TRBJ2-2 | TRBV6-1 | NA | CASSAEGNTGELFF | TGTGCCAGCAGTGCCGAGGGGAACACCGGGGAGCTGTTTTTT
NA | TRBJ2-3 | TRBV28 | NA | CASSLEASTRTTDTQYF | TGTGCCAGCAGTTTAGAAGCCTCGACTAGGACCACAGATACGCAGTATTTT
few | TRBJ2-2 | TRBV7-8 | TRBD1 | CASSWTGAGELFF | TGTGCCAGCAGCTGGACAGGGGCCGGGGAGCTGTTTTTT
NA | TRBJ2-1 | TRBV6-2/TRBV6-3 | TRBD1 | CASRPHRGPRDEQFF | TGTGCCAGCAGGCCTCACAGGGGGCCCAGGGATGAGCAGTTCTTC
NA | TRBJ2-5 | TRBV7-9 | NA | CASSFEGTRGTQYF | TGTGCCAGCAGCTTTGAAGGGACGAGGGGGACCCAGTACTTC
few | TRBJ1-5 | TRBV28 | NA | CASWGSNQPQHF | TGTGCCTCCTGGGGTAGCAATCAGCCCCAGCATTTT
many | TRBJ1-1 | TRBV25-1 | NA | CASNRGRNTEAFF | TGTGCCAGCAATCGAGGGAGGAACACTGAAGCTTTCTTT
few | TRBJ2-3 | TRBV30 | TRBD2 | CAWSLPLAGGYTQYF | TGTGCCTGGAGTCTACCACTAGCGGGAGGCTATACGCAGTATTTT
few | TRBJ2-7 | TRBV7-9 | NA | CASSLLSMGEQYF | TGTGCCAGCAGCTTATTGTCGATGGGCGAGCAGTACTTC
few | TRBJ2-4 | TRBV29-1 | NA | CSVEVGENIQYF | TGCAGCGTTGAAGTCGGGGAAAACATTCAGTACTTC
many | TRBJ1-2 | TRBV20-1 | NA | CSARDRTYGYTF | TGCAGTGCTAGGGACAGAACCTATGGCTACACCTTC
NA | TRBJ1-2 | TRBV20-1 | NA | CSASPRLDYTF | TGCAGTGCTAGTCCCCGACTTGACTACACCTTC
few | TRBJ2-1 | TRBV20-1 | NA | CSGLSGFSYNEQFF | TGCAGTGGCCTTAGCGGATTTTCCTACAATGAGCAGTTCTTC
many | TRBJ2-5 | TRBV7-2 | TRBD2 | CASSLLGTSGLGAQYF | TGTGCCAGCAGCTTGTTGGGGACTAGCGGGTTAGGGGCCCAGTACTTC
NA | TRBJ2-7 | TRBV15 | NA | CATSHRGDSYEQYF | TGTGCCACCAGCCACCGAGGAGACTCCTACGAGCAGTACTTC
NA | TRBJ2-7 | TRBV29-1 | NA | CSGTTPGEQYF | TGCAGCGGGACGACGCCGGGGGAGCAGTACTTC
NA | TRBJ2-7 | TRBV7-7 | TRBD2 | CASSKLAGDYEQYF | TGTGCCAGCAGCAAACTAGCGGGGGACTACGAGCAGTACTTC
few | TRBJ2-1 | TRBV12-3/TRBV12-4 | NA | CASSAGNYNEQFF | TGTGCCAGCAGTGCTGGGAACTACAATGAGCAGTTCTTC
NA | TRBJ1-5 | TRBV20-1 | TRBD1 | CSALGQNQPQHF | TGCAGTGCCCTGGGACAGAATCAGCCCCAGCATTTT
few | TRBJ1-5 | TRBV6-2/TRBV6-3 | NA | CASSLVQDQPQHF | TGTGCCAGCAGCCTGGTTCAGGATCAGCCCCAGCATTTT
few | TRBJ2-7 | TRBV20-1 | NA | CSASSDRGEQYF | TGCAGTGCTAGTTCCGACCGGGGCGAGCAGTACTTC
NA | TRBJ2-1 | TRBV11-2 | NA | CASSFARVNEQFF | TGTGCCAGCAGCTTTGCCAGGGTCAATGAGCAGTTCTTC
NA | TRBJ2-3 | TRBV18 | NA | CASSRERSAQYF | TGTGCCAGCTCACGGGAGCGAAGTGCGCAGTATTTT
many | TRBJ1-6 | TRBV20-1 | NA | CSARDHRQPGNSPLHF | TGCAGTGCTAGAGATCATCGACAGCCCGGTAATTCACCCCTCCACTTT
few | TRBJ2-7 | TRBV12-3/TRBV12-4 | NA | CASSLAGTLYEQYF | TGTGCCAGCAGTTTAGCGGGGACCCTCTACGAGCAGTACTTC
NA | TRBJ2-2 | TRBV15 | NA | CATGTPNGELFF | TGTGCCACCGGGACCCCCAACGGGGAGCTGTTTTTT
few | TRBJ2-2 | TRBV4-1 | TRBD1 | CASSRDRVVSGELFF | TGCGCCAGCAGCCGGGACAGGGTGGTCTCCGGGGAGCTGTTTTTT
NA | TRBJ2-1 | TRBV6-2/TRBV6-3 | NA | CASSDRGEQFF | TGTGCCAGCAGCGACCGCGGTGAGCAGTTCTTC
many | TRBJ1-1 | TRBV12-3/TRBV12-4 | NA | CASRSGQTNTEAFF | TGTGCCAGCAGGTCCGGACAGACGAACACTGAAGCTTTCTTT
NA | TRBJ2-3 | TRBV12-3/TRBV12-4 | NA | CASLDTGPGDTQYF | TGTGCCAGCCTAGATACAGGACCGGGAGATACGCAGTATTTT
NA | TRBJ2-5 | TRBV10-3 | TRBD2 | CAISESTLLAGRETQYF | TGTGCCATCAGTGAGTCGACTCTACTAGCGGGGAGGGAGACCCAGTACTTC
few | TRBJ2-5 | TRBV3-1 | NA | CASSPASQETQYF | TGTGCCAGCAGCCCTGCTTCTCAAGAGACCCAGTACTTC
NA | TRBJ2-3 | TRBV7-9 | NA | CASSLDSFGDTQYF | TGTGCCAGCAGCTTAGATAGCTTCGGAGATACGCAGTATTTT
few | TRBJ2-1 | TRBV11-2 | TRBD2 | CASSLPGASGFYNEQFF | TGTGCCAGCAGCCTGCCGGGGGCTAGCGGGTTTTACAATGAGCAGTTCTTC
few | TRBJ2-1 | TRBV6-2/TRBV6-3 | TRBD2 | CASSYSTSGGNNEQFF | TGTGCCAGCAGTTACTCCACTAGCGGAGGCAACAATGAGCAGTTCTTC
NA | TRBJ2-1 | TRBV12-3/TRBV12-4 | NA | CASSPAVGSYNEQFF | TGTGCCAGCAGCCCAGCGGTCGGCTCCTACAATGAGCAGTTCTTC
NA | TRBJ2-7 | TRBV3-1 | TRBD2 | CASSQRSGLSYEQYF | TGTGCCAGCAGCCAACGTAGCGGGCTCTCCTACGAGCAGTACTTC
NA | TRBJ2-3 | TRBV12-3/TRBV12-4 | NA | CASKVRGPSDTQYF | TGTGCCAGCAAGGTGAGAGGGCCCTCAGATACGCAGTATTTT
few | TRBJ2-3 | TRBV7-8 | NA | CASSLHRGDTQYF | TGTGCCAGCAGCTTGCACCGTGGAGATACGCAGTATTTT